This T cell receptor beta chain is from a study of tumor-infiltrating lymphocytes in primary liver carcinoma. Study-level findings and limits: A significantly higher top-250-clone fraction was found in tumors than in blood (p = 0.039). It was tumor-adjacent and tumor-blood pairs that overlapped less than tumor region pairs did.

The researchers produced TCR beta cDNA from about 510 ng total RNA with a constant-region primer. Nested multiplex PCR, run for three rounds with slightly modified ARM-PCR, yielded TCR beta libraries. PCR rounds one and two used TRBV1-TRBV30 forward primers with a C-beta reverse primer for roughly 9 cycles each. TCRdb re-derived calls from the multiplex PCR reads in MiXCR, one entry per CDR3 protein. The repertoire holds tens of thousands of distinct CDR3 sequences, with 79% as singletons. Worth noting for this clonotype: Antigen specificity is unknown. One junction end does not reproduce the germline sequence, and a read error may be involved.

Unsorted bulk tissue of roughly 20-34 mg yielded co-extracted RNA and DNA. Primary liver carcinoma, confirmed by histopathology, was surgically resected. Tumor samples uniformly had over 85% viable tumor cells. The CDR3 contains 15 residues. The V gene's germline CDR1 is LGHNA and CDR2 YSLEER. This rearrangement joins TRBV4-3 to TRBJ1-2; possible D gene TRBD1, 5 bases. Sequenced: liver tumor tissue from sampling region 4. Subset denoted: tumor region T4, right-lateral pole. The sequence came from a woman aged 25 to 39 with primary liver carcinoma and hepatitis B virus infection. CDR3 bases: TGCGCCGGCAGCCAAGATTGGGGCAGGATGAATGGCTACTCCTTC. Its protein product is CAGSQDWGRMNGYSF.